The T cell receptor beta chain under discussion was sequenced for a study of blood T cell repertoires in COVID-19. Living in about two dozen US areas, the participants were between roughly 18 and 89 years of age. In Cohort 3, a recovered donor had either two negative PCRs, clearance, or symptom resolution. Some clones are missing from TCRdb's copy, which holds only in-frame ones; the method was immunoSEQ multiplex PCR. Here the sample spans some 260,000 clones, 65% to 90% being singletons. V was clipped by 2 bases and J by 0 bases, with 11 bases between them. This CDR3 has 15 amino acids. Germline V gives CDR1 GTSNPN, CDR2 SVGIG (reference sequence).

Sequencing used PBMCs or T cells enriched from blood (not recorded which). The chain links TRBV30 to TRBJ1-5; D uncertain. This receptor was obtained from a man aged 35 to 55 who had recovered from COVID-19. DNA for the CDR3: TGTGCCTGGAGTCGGGGTGGGTATAGCAATCAGCCCCAGCATTTT. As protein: CAWSRGGYSNQPQHF.